The 10 T cell receptor beta chains listed next were all sequenced from one sample in a study of shared clonotypes between healthy human individuals. Some clones are missing from TCRdb's copy, which holds only in-frame ones; the method was immunoSEQ multiplex PCR. This table has around 600,000 clones, around 95% appearing once. The naive CD8 fraction comprised CD45RO-negative cells positively selected for CCR7 and excluded terminally differentiated effector memory CD45RA+ cells. Sequenced sample: naive CD8+ T cells sorted from blood. All receptors derive from a woman aged 30 to 39 in good health.

The V gene is TRBV27, the J gene TRBJ2-6; D might be TRBD2 (7 bases). The CDR3 totals 19 residues. CDR1 is MNHEY, CDR2 SMNVEV, per germline (reference sequence). V was cut by 1 base and J by 1 base, with 17 bases left in between. CDR3 DNA: TGTGCCAGCAGTTTATACCTCGGGGGGCGCGGTTCTGGGGCCAACGTCCTGACTTTC. Its protein product is CASSLYLGGRGSGANVLTF.

V gene TRBV28 combines with J gene TRBJ2-1, with 9 bases that match TRBD1. The germline V gene has CDR1 MDHEN and CDR2 SYDVKM. The CDR3 contains 14 residues. V shed 3 bases, J shed 8 bases, and the junction held 5 bases outside the gene matches. This CDR3 is CASSLSHRGHEQFF. Written as DNA, the CDR3 is TGTGCCAGCAGTTTGTCCCACAGGGGGCATGAGCAGTTCTTC.

The CDR3 sequence: CASSESGRMNTEAFF. The CDR3 DNA sequence: TGTGCCAGCAGTGAATCAGGACGGATGAACACTGAAGCTTTCTTT. The V and J genes are TRBV6-1 and TRBJ1-1; unclear D gene. The CDR3 has 15 amino acids. CDR1 is MNHNS, CDR2 SASEGT, per germline. V lost 2 bases, J lost 0 bases, and 10 bases lay in between.

The CDR3 DNA sequence: TGTGCCTGGAGTCTTGGACTAGCGGGAGCGTATGAGCAGTTCTTC. Residues: CAWSLGLAGAYEQFF. This chain uses TRBV30 with TRBJ2-1; 13 bases map to TRBD2. This CDR3 comprises 15 residues. Trimming cost V 2 bases and J 8 bases; bases outside gene matches: 6. Germline V lookup: CDR1 GTSNPN, CDR2 SVGIG (reference sequence).

This chain connects TRBV11-2 to TRBJ2-7, with 12 bases that match TRBD2. This CDR3 contains 17 residues. Per germline, CDR1 SGHAT and CDR2 FQNNGV. The trim removed 1 base at V and 1 base at J, leaving 5 bases unmatched. The chain's CDR3 is CASSLVRTSGGSYEQYF. The CDR3 coding sequence is TGTGCCAGCAGCTTAGTTAGAACTAGCGGGGGGTCCTACGAGCAGTACTTC.

The V gene is TRBV6-1, the J gene TRBJ2-7; D gene ambiguous. The CDR3 runs to 11 residues. The V end lost 4 bases, the J end lost 3 bases, and 4 bases lay between the germline ends. CDR1 and CDR2 (germline): MNHNS, SASEGT. The CDR3 coding sequence is TGTGCCAGCAGTGGGAACTACGAGCAGTACTTC. Residues: CASSGNYEQYF.

This rearrangement joins TRBV27 to TRBJ2-7; D gene unclear. The V end lost 4 bases, the J end lost 0 bases, and 10 bases lay between the germline ends. CDR1 MNHEY and CDR2 SMNVEV come from the germline V gene (reference sequence). This CDR3 spans 14 amino acids. In nucleotides, the CDR3 is TGTGCCAGCAGTTACCGCCAAAGCTCCTACGAGCAGTACTTC. As protein: CASSYRQSSYEQYF.

The V call is TRBV4-2, the J call TRBJ2-3; TRBD2 is a possible D gene (6 bases). Trimming cost V 3 bases and J 0 bases, with 16 bases left between them. The CDR3 has 17 residues. Germline V gives CDR1 LGHNA, CDR2 YNFKEQ. The CDR3 loop reads CASSHPGDSGSTDTQYF. The DNA for the CDR3 is TGTGCCAGCAGCCACCCCGGGGATAGCGGTAGCACAGATACGCAGTATTTT.

To note about this clone: Other DNA variants within this sample encode the same CDR3. V usage is TRBV5-5 and J usage is TRBJ2-7; D gene ambiguous. Germline-derived CDR1 and CDR2 are SGHKS and YYEKEE (reference sequence). The V end lost 1 base, the J end lost 2 bases, and 7 bases lay between the germline ends. The CDR3 loop spans 13 amino acids. CDR3 DNA: TGTGCCAGCAGCTTGAGTACAACCTACGAGCAGTACTTC. As protein: CASSLSTTYEQYF.

The chain has TRBV2 and TRBJ1-4; tentatively, D is TRBD1 (5 bases). The CDR3 is 15 amino acids. Germline V gene lookup returns CDR1 SNHLY and CDR2 FYNNEI. Trimming shortened V by 1 base and J by 8 bases, and 14 bases separated the two germline ends. The DNA of the CDR3 is TGTGCCAGCAGTGAAGAGGGGCCCCTATTCGAAAAACTGTTTTTT. Translated, it gives CASSEEGPLFEKLFF.